Here is one T cell receptor beta chain with its context. Its antigen is not known. The sample is drawn from a study of cytomegalovirus exposure and HLA in healthy donors. General observations from the study: Accounts indicate the classifier identified cytomegalovirus status with strong specificity and sensitivity. Clusters of TCRs from the first cohort tended to co-occur in the roughly 120 validation repertoires (as a later analysis found). Researchers catalogued some 160 TCR beta chains as cytomegalovirus-associated.

Profiling relied on immunoSEQ multiplex PCR, and the TCRdb table lists in-frame clones only, not all of them. Of more than 95,000 clones detected, around 90% appear once; the ten largest clones hold 1.5% to 2%. The donors were part of the validation cohort of 120 subjects. That cohort was separate from the first cohort, which comprised 666 subjects. The V gene's germline CDR1 is MDHEN and CDR2 SYDVKM. The V end was cut by 2 bases, the J end by 4 bases, with 11 bases between. CDR3 length equals 14 residues. Sequencing was done on a sample of PBMCs. This receptor was taken from a woman aged 18-29 years in good health and CMV-seronegative. This chain links TRBV28 with TRBJ2-5; D perhaps matches TRBD2 (5 bases). The CDR3 DNA reads TGTGCCAGCAGTTTACGGGGTAGCAGAGAGACCCAGTACTTC. Amino acids: CASSLRGSRETQYF.